A single T cell receptor (beta chain) is shown here with its context. Per the study methods: Counts of nucleated cells, estimated from reference gene primer amplification, were obtained. The method was immunoSEQ multiplex PCR; TCRdb's version includes in-frame clones alone and lacks a portion of them. The D gene and trimming were derived from the DNA, and the V and J assignments and clone size from that table. The sample has about 530,000 clones, approximately 88% seen once; the top ten hold roughly 8%. The sample originates from a study of blood T cell repertoires in COVID-19. Overall study context: Material from acute and convalescent COVID-19 was sourced from the United States, Italy and Spain. The analysed material was cDNA or gDNA that came from T cells, B-cell-depleted T cells, or PBMCs.

Trimming took 7 bases from V and 5 from J, leaving 11 bases between them. The CDR3 has 12 residues. Looked up from germline, CDR1 is SNHLY and CDR2 is FYNNEI. Enrolment of Seattle patients took place during active infection, and they were followed longitudinally. This receptor was identified in a woman aged 50 to 60 with COVID-19, enrolled during active disease. The V call is TRBV2, the J call TRBJ1-2, with TRBD1 as a possible D gene (5 bases). Sequencing input: peripheral blood. The CDR3 coding sequence is TGTGCCAGCAAGGACAATGGATATGGCTACACCTTC. As protein: CASKDNGYGYTF.